One TCR beta chain is described in this entry. TCR beta sequencing covered blood CD8+ and CD4+ T cells. The TEMRA cells underwent FACS enrichment, while the CD8+ and CD4+ T cells underwent negative isolation. This entry is derived from a study of CD8 T cells in Susac syndrome. When the RNA was reverse transcribed, random hexamers were used with an input of about 0.5 to 1 ug. The immunoSEQ assay covered 54 Vbeta and 13 Jbeta segments for CDR3. One entry per CDR3 protein results from TCRdb running MiXCR on the immunoSEQ multiplex PCR reads. The table lists about 66,000 distinct CDR3 sequences, around 96% of them singletons. Trimming took off 0 bases at V and 3 bases at J, with 12 bases between the two ends. Germline V CDR1 and CDR2: GTSNPN, SVGIG (reference sequence). The CDR3 consists of 14 residues.

This chain connects TRBV30 to TRBJ2-7; maybe TRBD2 (5 bases). The sample comprised CD8+ T cells from PBMCs. The sequence derives from a human donor with multiple sclerosis. The CDR3 spells CAWSVQGSGYEQYF. CDR3 nucleotides: TGTGCCTGGAGTGTACAAGGGAGCGGCTACGAGCAGTACTTC.